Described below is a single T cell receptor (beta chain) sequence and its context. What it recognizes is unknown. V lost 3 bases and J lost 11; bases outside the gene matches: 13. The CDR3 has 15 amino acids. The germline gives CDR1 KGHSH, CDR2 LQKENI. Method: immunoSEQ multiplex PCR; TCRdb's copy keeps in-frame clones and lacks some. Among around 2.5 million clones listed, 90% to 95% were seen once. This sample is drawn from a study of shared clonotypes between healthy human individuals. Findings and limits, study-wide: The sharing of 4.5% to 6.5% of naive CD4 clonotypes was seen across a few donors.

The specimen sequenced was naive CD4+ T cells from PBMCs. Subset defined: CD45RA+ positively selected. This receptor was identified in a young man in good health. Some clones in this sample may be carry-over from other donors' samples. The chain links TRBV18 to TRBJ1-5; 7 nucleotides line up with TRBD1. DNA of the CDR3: TGTGCCAGCTCACCGGTGACAGGGAGTGAGAGGGCCCAGCATTTT. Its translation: CASSPVTGSERAQHF. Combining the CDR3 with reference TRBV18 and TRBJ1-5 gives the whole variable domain NAGVMQNPRHLVRRRGQEARLRCSPMKGHSHVYWYRQLPEEGLKFMVYLQKENIIDESGMPKERFSAEFPKEGPSILRIQQVVRGDSAAYFCASSPVTGSERAQHFGDGTRLSIL.